This is a list of T cell receptor beta chains from one sample in a study of T cell responses to AZD1222 COVID-19 vaccine. The data were produced by immunoSEQ multiplex PCR, yet TCRdb's version contains in-frame clones alone and is incomplete. This sample has about 64,000 clones, with under 90% found just once. The input for sequencing was peripheral blood, taken 28 days after the second AZD1222 dose. The receptor source for this set is an adult who received the AZD1222 COVID-19 vaccine. CDR3s leave out the opening cysteine and the closing phenylalanine or tryptophan.

cdr3_aa j_call v_call
ASSDKWVDNSPLH TRBJ1-6 TRBV2
ASSQAQTSYEQY TRBJ2-7 TRBV3-1/TRBV3-2
ASRHYSGGAYNEQF TRBJ2-1 TRBV2
ASSIARSGRGIQY TRBJ2-4 TRBV19
ASSSLDRDVDEQF TRBJ2-1 TRBV28
SVTGQEYGYT TRBJ1-2 TRBV29-1
SVDTAGDGYT TRBJ1-2 TRBV29-1
ASSQRVDQPQH TRBJ1-5 TRBV5-5
ATLQGSGNTIY TRBJ1-3 TRBV10-3
ASSEGDTYQPQH TRBJ1-5 TRBV6-1
SATGWARNQPQH TRBJ1-5 TRBV29-1
ASSQELGYRAGGRTYEQY TRBJ2-7 TRBV4-3
ASRSNQPQH TRBJ1-5 TRBV28
ATTPPNARGNEQF TRBJ2-1 TRBV7-2
ASSEDSYSTEAF TRBJ1-1 TRBV5-1
ASSQAWDRGRNYGYT TRBJ1-2 TRBV3-1/TRBV3-2
ASSQEGTEAF TRBJ1-1 TRBV3-1/TRBV3-2
AISEVPGAGKWGNQPQH TRBJ1-5 TRBV10-3
ASSVVGLAASYNEQF TRBJ2-1 TRBV9
ASSGGGVMADTQY TRBJ2-3 TRBV19
ASSIGAGRAF TRBJ1-1 TRBV19
ASSENSGTGNTIY TRBJ1-3 TRBV19
ASSHGDVNYGYT TRBJ1-2 TRBV4-1
ASGGGYNEKLF TRBJ1-4 TRBV6-5
ASSDTFNQPQH TRBJ1-5 TRBV28
ASSPAGLASTGELF TRBJ2-2 TRBV11-2
ASSQGQQPQH TRBJ1-5 TRBV3-1/TRBV3-2
ASYLRQGARASYNSPLH TRBJ1-6 TRBV10-1
ASSFSGELF TRBJ2-2 TRBV5-4
ASSERGDYEQY TRBJ2-7 TRBV2
ASSSSASYNSPLH TRBJ1-6 TRBV5-4
ASGPTKEAF TRBJ1-1 TRBV12-5
ASSLGQASYEQY TRBJ2-7 TRBV7-9
ASSLGPGEGNQPQH TRBJ1-5 TRBV5-4
ASSSGGHQETQY TRBJ2-5 TRBV2